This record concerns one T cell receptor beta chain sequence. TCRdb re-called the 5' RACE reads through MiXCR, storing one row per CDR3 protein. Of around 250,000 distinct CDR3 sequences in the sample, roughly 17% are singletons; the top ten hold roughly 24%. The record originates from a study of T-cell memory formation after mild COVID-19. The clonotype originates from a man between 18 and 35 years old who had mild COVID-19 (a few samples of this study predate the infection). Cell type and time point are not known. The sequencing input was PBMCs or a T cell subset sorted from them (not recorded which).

The CDR3 sequence: CASSPFTGSSYNEQFF. In DNA, the CDR3 is TGTGCCAGCTCACCATTTACGGGGAGTTCCTACAATGAGCAGTTCTTC. This chain joins TRBV18 and TRBJ2-1, with a possible D match to TRBD2 (5 bases). Trimming shortened V by 2 bases and J by 1 base, and 12 bases separated the two germline ends. Germline V gives CDR1 KGHSH, CDR2 LQKENI. This CDR3 has 16 amino acids.